The 31 T cell receptor beta chains listed next were all sequenced from one sample in a study of cytomegalovirus exposure and HLA in healthy donors. TCRdb's copy holds only in-frame clones and misses some; the assay was immunoSEQ multiplex PCR. The repertoire has tens of thousands of clones, more than 85% of them found once; the top ten carry 7%. The sample taken for sequencing was PBMCs. The source of these receptors is a woman aged 18-35 years in good health and CMV-seropositive.

This chain joins TRBV7-9 and TRBJ1-2; TRBD1 matches at 7 bases. The CDR3 sequence is 15 residues long. Trimming at V came to 5 bases and at J to 4 bases, leaving 10 bases not matched to a gene. CDR1 and CDR2 from the germline V gene are SEHNR and FQNEAQ (reference sequence). The CDR3 sequence is CASSGTGDRGYGYTF. CDR3 nucleotide sequence: TGTGCCAGCAGCGGAACAGGGGATCGGGGCTATGGCTACACCTTC.

This chain uses TRBV15 with TRBJ2-7; 9 bases match TRBD1. CDR1 and CDR2 from the germline V gene are LNHNV and YYDKDF (reference sequence). V was clipped by 0 bases and J by 5 bases; unmatched bases: 8. The CDR3 spans 16 residues. The CDR3 DNA reads as TGTGCCACCAGCAGAGACCCTGGACAGGGGCAGAACGAGCAGTACTTC. It yields the protein CATSRDPGQGQNEQYF. Full variable domain (rest looked up from reference TRBV15 and TRBJ2-7): DAMVIQNPRYQVTQFGKPVTLSCSQTLNHNVMYWYQQKSSQAPKLLFHYYDKDFNNEADTPDNFQSRRPNTSFCFLDIRSPGLGDTAMYLCATSRDPGQGQNEQYFGPGTRLTVT.

This chain links TRBV18 with TRBJ2-7, with TRBD1 matching 7 bases. Germline CDR1 KGHSH, CDR2 LQKENI. CDR3 length equals 12 residues. J gave up 4 bases and V 6 bases, and 3 bases lay outside the gene matches. The CDR3: CASSSTGYEQYF. As DNA, the CDR3 is TGTGCCAGCTCGTCGACAGGGTACGAGCAGTACTTC.

The chain carries TRBV7-9 and TRBJ1-2, with a possible D match to TRBD1 (5 bases). The CDR3 covers 17 residues. The germline CDR1 and CDR2 sequences are SEHNR and FQNEAQ (reference sequence). Between the trimmed V and J ends, which lost 5 bases and 4 bases, there was a span of 23 bases. The CDR3 spells CASSAPETVVGGYGYTF. The CDR3 DNA reads TGTGCCAGCAGCGCCCCCGAGACAGTCGTCGGTGGCTATGGCTACACCTTC. Based on the CDR3 plus reference TRBV7-9 and TRBJ1-2, the full variable domain is DTGVSQNPRHKITKRGQNVTFRCDPISEHNRLYWYRQTLGQGPEFLTYFQNEAQLEKSRLLSDRFSAERPKGSFSTLEIQRTEQGDSAMYLCASSAPETVVGGYGYTFGSGTRLTVV.

The gene calls are TRBV4-2 and TRBJ2-2; perhaps TRBD1 as D (6 bases). This CDR3 has 18 amino acids. Trimming took 2 bases from V and 5 from J, leaving 21 bases between them. Germline CDR1 LGHNA, CDR2 YNFKEQ. CDR3 amino acids: CASSQKLPGEIYTGELFF. DNA for the CDR3: TGTGCCAGCAGCCAAAAGCTACCAGGGGAAATATATACCGGGGAGCTGTTTTTT.

V gene TRBV4-1 combines with J gene TRBJ2-2; maybe TRBD2 (6 bases). Per germline, CDR1 MGHRA and CDR2 YSYEKL. CDR3 length: 16 amino acids. With 4 bases removed from V and 1 base from J, the gap between germline ends came to 13 bases. The chain's CDR3 is CASSRVRGKNTGELFF. The CDR3 DNA reads TGCGCCAGCAGCCGCGTGCGGGGAAAGAACACCGGGGAGCTGTTTTTT.

As for this clone: A much larger clone lies one base from this, so it may be a read error. The identical CDR3 is also encoded by other nucleotide sequences in the sample. The chain is built from TRBV28 and TRBJ1-1; D might be TRBD1 (5 bases). The CDR3 contains 13 residues. The germline V and J ends were trimmed by 3 bases and 1 base, with 6 bases remaining between them. CDR1 and CDR2 from the germline V gene are MDHEN and SYDVKM. The CDR3 loop reads CASSFGGNTEAFF. CDR3 DNA sequence: TGTGCCAGCAGTTTCGGGGGGAACACTGAAGCTTTCTTT. Combining the CDR3 with reference TRBV28 and TRBJ1-1 gives the whole variable domain DVKVTQSSRYLVKRTGEKVFLECVQDMDHENMFWYRQDPGLGLRLIYFSYDVKMKEKGDIPEGYSVSREKKERFSLILESASTNQTSMYLCASSFGGNTEAFFGQGTRLTVV.

In its sample, this clone was seen once. The chain is built from TRBV20-1 and TRBJ1-3; unclear D gene. The CDR3 runs 11 residues. The germline gives CDR1 DFQATT, CDR2 SNEGSKA (reference sequence). V lost 6 bases and J lost 4, with 7 bases in between. The CDR3 loop is CSAGWGNTIYF. CDR3 nucleotide sequence: TGCAGTGCCGGGTGGGGAAACACCATATATTTT.

The rearrangement links TRBV7-2 to TRBJ1-5, with D unclear. The CDR3 extends over 13 amino acids. Deletions cut 5 bases from V and 4 bases from J, with 9 bases between. Germline V gene lookup returns CDR1 SGHTA and CDR2 FQGNSA. The CDR3 bases are TGTGCCAGCAGCAGTCAGACTAATCAGCCCCAGCATTTT. Protein product: CASSSQTNQPQHF. Full variable domain (remainder filled in from reference TRBV7-2 and TRBJ1-5): GAGVSQSPSNKVTEKGKDVELRCDPISGHTALYWYRQSLGQGLEFLIYFQGNSAPDKSGLPSDRFSAERTGGSVSTLTIQRTQQEDSAVYLCASSSQTNQPQHFGDGTRLSIL.

This chain uses TRBV6-5 with TRBJ2-7; the D is unclear. The CDR3 length is 15 residues. Germline V gene lookup returns CDR1 MNHEY and CDR2 SVGAGI. Trimming shortened V by 2 bases and J by 0 bases, and 11 bases separated the two germline ends. CDR3: CASSYDGRSSYEQYF. The CDR3 DNA sequence: TGTGCCAGCAGTTACGACGGCCGGAGCTCCTACGAGCAGTACTTC.

The rearrangement joins TRBV25-1 to TRBJ2-2, with TRBD1 matching over 11 bases. Germline trimming cut 3 bases from V and 4 bases from J; bases unmatched to any gene: 7. This CDR3 is built from 17 residues. Germline loops: CDR1 MGHDK, CDR2 SYGVNS. In nucleotides, the CDR3 is TGTGCCAGCAGTGACCTCGGACAGGGGGCGGGCACCGGGGAGCTGTTTTTT. Translation: CASSDLGQGAGTGELFF.

The J gene is TRBJ2-1, the V gene TRBV5-5, with 9 bases matching TRBD1. CDR3 size: 16 residues. The V gene end was trimmed by 2 bases and the J gene end by 9 bases; junction bases not matched to a gene: 12. Per the germline V gene, CDR1 is SGHKS and CDR2 is YYEKEE (reference sequence). The CDR3 sequence is CASSLQGARVGVEQFF. The DNA of the CDR3 is TGTGCCAGCAGCTTACAGGGGGCGAGGGTAGGTGTTGAGCAGTTCTTC.

The chain links TRBV5-1 to TRBJ2-1, with 7 bases matching TRBD2. This CDR3 spans 17 amino acids. Germline V gives CDR1 SGHRS, CDR2 YFSETQ. V shed 1 base, J shed 3 bases, and the junction held 10 bases outside the gene matches. The chain's CDR3 is CASSLFSSGGIYNEQFF. The DNA for the CDR3 is TGCGCCAGCAGCTTGTTCTCTAGCGGAGGGATCTACAATGAGCAGTTCTTC.

This chain joins TRBV15 and TRBJ1-5; D is uncertain. The CDR3 has 13 residues. V was clipped by 1 base and J by 5 bases, with 6 bases between them. In germline, CDR1 is LNHNV, CDR2 YYDKDF (reference sequence). CDR3 coding DNA: TGTGCCACCAGCAGAGCCAGTCATCAGCCCCAGCATTTT. It specifies CATSRASHQPQHF. Combining the CDR3 with reference TRBV15 and TRBJ1-5 gives the whole variable domain DAMVIQNPRYQVTQFGKPVTLSCSQTLNHNVMYWYQQKSSQAPKLLFHYYDKDFNNEADTPDNFQSRRPNTSFCFLDIRSPGLGDTAMYLCATSRASHQPQHFGDGTRLSIL.

The sample holds one count of this clone. This chain connects TRBV5-1 to TRBJ1-5, with D tentatively TRBD1 (6 bases). Germline-derived CDR1 and CDR2 are SGHRS and YFSETQ. The CDR3 has 16 residues. V gave up 3 bases and J gave up 0 bases, with 13 bases separating them. The CDR3 protein is CASSSLQGCSNQPQHF. CDR3 nucleotide sequence: TGCGCCAGCAGCTCCCTACAGGGTTGTAGCAATCAGCCCCAGCATTTT.

The chain carries TRBV28 and TRBJ2-3, with 7 bases aligning to TRBD2. The J segment lost 5 bases and the V segment lost 7 bases, leaving 9 bases of the junction unmatched. The CDR3 is 14 residues long. From germline, CDR1 is MDHEN and CDR2 SYDVKM. The CDR3 region has the DNA TGTGCCAGCACCGGGACTACCAATGGAGATACGCAGTATTTT. Amino acid sequence: CASTGTTNGDTQYF. The variable domain in full, with the rest retrieved from reference TRBV28 and TRBJ2-3, is DVKVTQSSRYLVKRTGEKVFLECVQDMDHENMFWYRQDPGLGLRLIYFSYDVKMKEKGDIPEGYSVSREKKERFSLILESASTNQTSMYLCASTGTTNGDTQYFGPGTRLTVL.

Here the CDR3 DNA reads TGTGCCAGCAGGACGGGACTAGCGGGGCATGAGCAGTTCTTC. Translation gives CASRTGLAGHEQFF. The rearrangement uses TRBV2 and TRBJ2-1, with 13 bases identical to TRBD2. The germline V gene encodes CDR1 SNHLY and CDR2 FYNNEI. V trimming: 6 bases; J trimming: 8 bases; junction bases outside the gene matches: 4. CDR3 size: 14 residues.

The CDR3 DNA is TGTGCCAGCAGCTTATTCATGAACACTGAAGCTTTCTTT. It codes for CASSLFMNTEAFF. The chain has TRBV7-2 and TRBJ1-1; no clear D gene. Germline CDR1 SGHTA, CDR2 FQGNSA. CDR3 length: 13 residues. Trimming took off 2 bases at V and 0 bases at J, with 4 bases between the two ends.

The chain has TRBV28 and TRBJ1-5; a weak D match, TRBD1 (6 bases). The CDR3 contains 12 residues. The V gene lost 2 bases and the J gene lost 7 bases, with 6 bases spanning the gap. Germline CDR1 and CDR2: MDHEN and SYDVKM. The CDR3 loop reads CASSLGGQPQHF. The CDR3 DNA follows: TGTGCCAGCAGTTTAGGGGGCCAGCCCCAGCATTTT.

The chain links TRBV28 to TRBJ1-5, with no clear D. This CDR3 has 14 amino acids. The V end was cut by 7 bases, the J end by 8 bases, with 18 bases between. Germline-derived CDR1 and CDR2 are MDHEN and SYDVKM. The CDR3 sequence: CASKRTSSTEPQHF. CDR3 nucleotides: TGTGCCAGCAAAAGGACTTCCTCCACGGAGCCCCAGCATTTT.

The rearrangement joins TRBV7-2 to TRBJ2-3; D is perhaps TRBD1 (5 bases). Germline CDR1 SGHTA, CDR2 FQGNSA. The V and J ends lost 5 bases and 2 bases respectively, with 14 bases between them. There are 15 residues in the CDR3. The CDR3, as DNA: TGTGCCAGCAGCGGCACCAGGGTCTCCACAGATACGCAGTATTTT. Amino acids: CASSGTRVSTDTQYF.

CDR3 nucleotides: TGCGCCAGCAGCTTCGCTCCCGCGGGGGGCTTAGCCTATGGCTACACCTTC. Translated: CASSFAPAGGLAYGYTF. The chain uses TRBV5-1 and TRBJ1-2; possible D gene TRBD1, 6 bases. Germline values: CDR1 SGHRS, CDR2 YFSETQ. The CDR3 consists of 17 residues. Trimming pared 2 bases from V and 4 bases from J, leaving 21 bases between. The full variable domain, its missing parts supplied by reference TRBV5-1 and TRBJ1-2, is KAGVTQTPRYLIKTRGQQVTLSCSPISGHRSVSWYQQTPGQGLQFLFEYFSETQRNKGNFPGRFSGRQFSNSRSEMNVSTLELGDSALYLCASSFAPAGGLAYGYTFGSGTRLTVV.

V is TRBV19 and J is TRBJ1-3, with 10 bases aligning to TRBD1. CDR1 and CDR2 from the germline V gene are LNHDA and SQIVND (reference sequence). Germline trimming cut 4 bases from V and 2 bases from J; bases unmatched to any gene: 2. The CDR3 runs 15 residues. CDR3 bases: TGTGCCAGTAGTACGACAGGGGGCCCTGGAAACACCATATATTTT. Amino acid sequence: CASSTTGGPGNTIYF. Variable domain in full (rest from reference TRBV19 and TRBJ1-3): DGGITQSPKYLFRKEGQNVTLSCEQNLNHDAMYWYRQDPGQGLRLIYYSQIVNDFQKGDIAEGYSVSREKKESFPLTVTSAQKNPTAFYLCASSTTGGPGNTIYFGEGSWLTVV.

This chain uses TRBV29-1 with TRBJ1-1, with 11 bases aligning to TRBD1. Germline CDR1 SQVTM, CDR2 ANQGSEA. Trimming removed 7 bases from V and 4 bases from J; junction bases left unmatched: 2. The CDR3 extends over 12 amino acids. CDR3 sequence (DNA): TGCAGCGCCGGGACAGGGGGCACTGAAGCTTTCTTT. It codes for CSAGTGGTEAFF.

The gene calls are TRBV19 and TRBJ1-5; D not certain. The V gene's germline CDR1 is LNHDA and CDR2 SQIVND (reference sequence). The CDR3 is made up of 14 amino acids. V was clipped by 3 bases and J by 2 bases, with 8 bases between them. The DNA for the CDR3 is TGTGCCAGTAGTATTGTCGGGGGCAATCAGCCCCAGCATTTT. Amino acid sequence: CASSIVGGNQPQHF. Using reference TRBV19 and TRBJ1-5 for the parts outside the CDR3, the full variable domain is DGGITQSPKYLFRKEGQNVTLSCEQNLNHDAMYWYRQDPGQGLRLIYYSQIVNDFQKGDIAEGYSVSREKKESFPLTVTSAQKNPTAFYLCASSIVGGNQPQHFGDGTRLSIL.

The gene calls are TRBV7-9 and TRBJ2-3, with a possible D match to TRBD2 (6 bases). Deletions cut 5 bases from V and 6 bases from J, with 15 bases between. CDR3 length: 14 amino acids. Germline lookup yields CDR1 SEHNR and CDR2 FQNEAQ (reference sequence). CDR3 bases: TGTGCCAGCAGCCACAAAGGGCTAGCGGATACGCAGTATTTT. This gives the protein CASSHKGLADTQYF.

The chain combines TRBV27 with TRBJ2-2; a possible D gene is TRBD1 (6 bases). Trimming cost V 2 bases and J 6 bases, with 7 bases left between them. This CDR3 has 13 residues. CDR1 and CDR2 (germline): MNHEY, SMNVEV (reference sequence). CDR3 nucleotides: TGTGCCAGCAGTTTAGGGACACCCGGGGAGCTGTTTTTT. Translating gives CASSLGTPGELFF.

This chain connects TRBV27 to TRBJ1-6; maybe TRBD1 (6 bases). V lost 7 bases, J lost 11 bases, and 15 bases lay in between. This CDR3 region has 13 residues. The germline V gene encodes CDR1 MNHEY and CDR2 SMNVEV (reference sequence). The CDR3 nucleotides read TGTGCCAGCAAGGGGCGACAGGCAACACCCCTCCACTTT. Translating gives CASKGRQATPLHF.

The rearrangement uses TRBV28 and TRBJ1-5, with D possibly TRBD1 on 6 matching bases. Germline V lookup: CDR1 MDHEN, CDR2 SYDVKM. The ends were cut back, 6 bases at V and 10 bases at J, with 19 bases in the middle. This CDR3 is 14 amino acids long. The CDR3 sequence is CASSPGVLAKPQHF. The CDR3 coding sequence is TGTGCCAGCAGCCCAGGGGTGTTGGCCAAACCCCAGCATTTT.

This rearrangement joins TRBV4-3 to TRBJ2-1, with TRBD2 matching over 10 bases. The CDR3 consists of 15 residues. CDR1 and CDR2 (germline): LGHNA, YSLEER. Unmatched junction bases numbered 3, after V lost 4 bases and J lost 3 bases. CDR3 protein: CASSRSSGSYNEQFF. The CDR3 coding sequence is TGCGCCAGCAGCCGCTCTAGCGGGAGCTACAATGAGCAGTTCTTC.

The chain carries TRBV10-2 and TRBJ2-5; TRBD2 matches at 7 bases. The CDR3 has 13 amino acids. Germline-derived CDR1 and CDR2 are WSHSY and SAAADI. V gave up 2 bases and J gave up 5 bases; unmatched junction bases: 2. The CDR3 coding sequence is TGCGCCAGCAGTGAGACTAGCGTCGAGACCCAGTACTTC. It is translated as CASSETSVETQYF.